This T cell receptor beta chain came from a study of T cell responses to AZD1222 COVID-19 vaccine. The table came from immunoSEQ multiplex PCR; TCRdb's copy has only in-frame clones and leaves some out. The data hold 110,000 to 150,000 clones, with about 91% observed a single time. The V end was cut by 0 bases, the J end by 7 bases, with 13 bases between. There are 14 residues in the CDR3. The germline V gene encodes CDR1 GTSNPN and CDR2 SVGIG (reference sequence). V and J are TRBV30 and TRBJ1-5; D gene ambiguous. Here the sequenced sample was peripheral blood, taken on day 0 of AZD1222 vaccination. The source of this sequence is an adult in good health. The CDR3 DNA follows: TGTGCCTGGAGTGTTACCGGGCTGGGACAGCCCCAGCATTTT. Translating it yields CAWSVTGLGQPQHF. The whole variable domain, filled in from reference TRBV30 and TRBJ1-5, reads SQTIHQWPATLVQPVGSPLSLECTVEGTSNPNLYWYRQAAGRGLQLLFYSVGIGQISSEVPQNLSASRPQDRQFILSSKKLLLSDSGFYLCAWSVTGLGQPQHFGDGTRLSIL.